A selection of T cell receptor beta chains follows, all from one sample in a study of T-cell memory formation after mild COVID-19. TCRdb processed the 5' RACE reads anew with MiXCR; each CDR3 protein has one entry. The table shows about 320,000 distinct CDR3 sequences, with roughly an eighth occurring only once. The sequenced sample consisted of PBMCs or a T cell subset sorted from them (not recorded which). These receptors came from a man between 18 and 35 years old who had mild COVID-19 (a few samples of this study predate the infection). Cell type and time point are not known. Both conserved end residues are part of each CDR3. The order of the fields is J gene, clone size, V gene, D gene, CDR3 DNA, CDR3 protein. A D gene is named only where the DNA matches it firmly. Expanded clones get a size class; other rows say once, few or many, or leave the size out.

TRBJ1-4	-	TRBV12-3/TRBV12-4	TRBD1	TGTGCCAGCAGTCGCCGGGAGACAGGGGACGAAAAACTGTTTTTT	CASSRRETGDEKLFF
TRBJ2-1	few	TRBV6-5	TRBD2	TGTGCCAGCAGTGCCCGGGGAACGGGGGGGAGGGATGAGCAGTTCTTC	CASSARGTGGRDEQFF
TRBJ2-5	-	TRBV12-3/TRBV12-4	TRBD1	TGTGCCAGCAGATCTGGGGACAGGGGAGTGACCCAGTACTTC	CASRSGDRGVTQYF
TRBJ2-3	few	TRBV6-5	TRBD1	TGTGCCAGCAGTTTAGCCGGGACAGGGAGAGATACGCAGTATTTT	CASSLAGTGRDTQYF
TRBJ2-1	many	TRBV6-2/TRBV6-3	TRBD2	TGTGCCAGCAGTTACCCTACTAGCGGCTCCTACAATGAGCAGTTCTTC	CASSYPTSGSYNEQFF
TRBJ2-5	few	TRBV4-1	-	TGCGCCAGCAGCCAAGAGTCAGCCCAAGAGACCCAGTACTTC	CASSQESAQETQYF
TRBJ1-2	-	TRBV6-6	TRBD1	TGTGCCAGCAGCTCATGGGACAGTTATGGCTACACCTTC	CASSSWDSYGYTF
TRBJ2-1	-	TRBV20-1	TRBD2	TGCAGTGCTAGGGGACTAGCGGGGGGGCGCTCCTACAATGAGCAGTTCTTC	CSARGLAGGRSYNEQFF
TRBJ1-2	-	TRBV7-9	-	TGTGCCAGCAGCTTAGGGGGGGGTGTGCCCGGCTACACCTTC	CASSLGGGVPGYTF
TRBJ2-3	few	TRBV7-2	TRBD2	TGTGCCAGCAGCTTAGATGTCCGAGCGGGGGCGGGAGATACGCAGTATTTT	CASSLDVRAGAGDTQYF
TRBJ2-1	-	TRBV4-1	TRBD2	TGCGCCAGCAGCCACGCTAGCGGGGGCTACAATGAGCAGTTCTTC	CASSHASGGYNEQFF
TRBJ1-5	few	TRBV6-1	-	TGTGCCAGCAGTGAAATTAGCAATCAGCCCCAGCATTTT	CASSEISNQPQHF
TRBJ2-2	-	TRBV12-3/TRBV12-4	-	TGTGCCAGCAGAACGACCCGCGGCGCCGGGGAGCTGTTTTTT	CASRTTRGAGELFF
TRBJ2-1	few	TRBV20-1	-	TGCAGTGCTAGAATGAGCGGCAGGGACAACAATGAGCAGTTCTTC	CSARMSGRDNNEQFF
TRBJ2-6	few	TRBV5-1	TRBD1	TGCGCCAGCAGCTGGCCGGGACAGCCCTCTGGGGCCAACGTCCTGACTTTC	CASSWPGQPSGANVLTF
TRBJ2-1	few	TRBV12-3/TRBV12-4	-	TGTGCCAGCAGTTTACCCGGGCGGTGGCAGTTCTTC	CASSLPGRWQFF
TRBJ2-2	few	TRBV7-3	-	TGTGCCAGCAGCCATCGCACCGGGGAGCTGTTTTTT	CASSHRTGELFF
TRBJ2-3	-	TRBV7-3	-	TGTGCCAGCAGCTTAGGACTCGCCTGGGCAGATACGCAGTATTTT	CASSLGLAWADTQYF
TRBJ1-5	few	TRBV5-1	TRBD1	TGCGCCAGCAGCTGGGGACAGAATAGCAATCAGCCCCAGCATTTT	CASSWGQNSNQPQHF
TRBJ2-1	-	TRBV2	-	TGTGCCAGCCAGAGACTAGGAGGTTACAATGAGCAGTTCTTC	CASQRLGGYNEQFF
TRBJ1-2	few	TRBV5-1	-	TGCGCCAGCAGCACGGACGGAAGCAACTATGGCTACACCTTC	CASSTDGSNYGYTF
TRBJ1-1	-	TRBV5-1	-	TGCGCCAGCAGCCCAGGGAGCCAGAACACTGAAGCTTTCTTT	CASSPGSQNTEAFF
TRBJ2-2	-	TRBV19	-	TGTGCCAGTAGTATCTTAGGGACCGGGGAGCTGTTTTTT	CASSILGTGELFF
TRBJ2-7	-	TRBV6-5	TRBD2	TGTGCCAGCAGTTACTTGGCTAGCGGGGGGGCCTACGAGCAGTACTTC	CASSYLASGGAYEQYF
TRBJ2-1	-	TRBV7-9	-	TGTGCCAGCGGGGGGAGCTCCTACAATGAGCAGTTCTTC	CASGGSSYNEQFF
TRBJ2-2	-	TRBV7-2	TRBD2	TGTGCCAGCAGGCATGGCGGCGGGGGGACCACCGGGGAGCTGTTTTTT	CASRHGGGGTTGELFF
TRBJ1-5	-	TRBV5-1	-	TGCGCCAGCAGCTTGGTTCCGGGACGGGGCAATCAGCCCCAGCATTTT	CASSLVPGRGNQPQHF
TRBJ2-5	few	TRBV7-9	TRBD2	TGTGCCAGCAGCTCTAGCGGGGGCTTCGAGACCCAGTACTTC	CASSSSGGFETQYF